The T cell receptor (beta chain) described here comes from a study of Ad26.COV2.S vaccination and SARS-CoV-2 variants. Broader study findings: Possible underestimation of total T cell responses by the TCR breadth and depth analyses was noted.

About this clone: The antigen remains undetermined.

Trimming shortened V by 2 bases and J by 3 bases, and 14 bases separated the two germline ends. The CDR3 loop spans 15 amino acids. CDR1 is SNHLY and CDR2 is FYNNEI in the germline V gene. Repertoires were generated with immunoSEQ multiplex PCR, while TCRdb's copy carries only in-frame clones and drops some. The sample carries around 350,000 clones, roughly 94% recorded once. The TCR was taken from a human donor who had recovered from COVID-19. V is TRBV2 and J is TRBJ2-7; D remains ambiguous. The sample here was peripheral blood, taken after recovery from COVID-19. The CDR3 DNA reads as TGTGCCAGCAGTGAAAATCTTGGCTGGAGCTACGAGCAGTACTTC. Its protein product is CASSENLGWSYEQYF.